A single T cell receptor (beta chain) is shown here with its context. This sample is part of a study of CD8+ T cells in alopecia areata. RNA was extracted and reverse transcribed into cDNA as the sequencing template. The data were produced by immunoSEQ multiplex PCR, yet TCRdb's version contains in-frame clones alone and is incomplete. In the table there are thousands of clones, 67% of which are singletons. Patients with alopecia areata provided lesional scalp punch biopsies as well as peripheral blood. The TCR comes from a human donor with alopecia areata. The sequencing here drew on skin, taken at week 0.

The CDR3 DNA sequence: TGTGCCAGCAGGGACAGGACTGACACTGAAGCTTTCTTT. It is translated as CASRDRTDTEAFF. J is TRBJ1-1 and V is TRBV11-2; TRBD1 agrees at 7 bases. The junction had 4 bases not matched to a gene; V was cut back by 6 bases and J by 3 bases. The CDR3 is made up of 13 amino acids. Germline CDR1 SGHAT, CDR2 FQNNGV.